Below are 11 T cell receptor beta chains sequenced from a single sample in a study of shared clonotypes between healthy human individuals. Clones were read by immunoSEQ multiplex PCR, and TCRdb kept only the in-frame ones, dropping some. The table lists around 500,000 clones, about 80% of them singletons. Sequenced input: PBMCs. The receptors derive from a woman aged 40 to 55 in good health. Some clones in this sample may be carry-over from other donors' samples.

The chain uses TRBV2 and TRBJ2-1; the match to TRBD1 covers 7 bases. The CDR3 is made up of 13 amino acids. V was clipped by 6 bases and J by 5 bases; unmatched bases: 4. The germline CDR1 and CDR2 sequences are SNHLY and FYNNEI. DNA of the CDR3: TGTGCCAGCAGCCGGGACAGCAACAATGAGCAGTTCTTC. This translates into CASSRDSNNEQFF.

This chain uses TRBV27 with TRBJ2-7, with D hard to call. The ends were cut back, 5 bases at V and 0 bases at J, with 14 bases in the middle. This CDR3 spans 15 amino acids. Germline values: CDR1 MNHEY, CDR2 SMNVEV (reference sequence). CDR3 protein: CASSPSGWSSYEQYF. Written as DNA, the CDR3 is TGTGCCAGCAGTCCGTCTGGGTGGAGCTCCTACGAGCAGTACTTC.

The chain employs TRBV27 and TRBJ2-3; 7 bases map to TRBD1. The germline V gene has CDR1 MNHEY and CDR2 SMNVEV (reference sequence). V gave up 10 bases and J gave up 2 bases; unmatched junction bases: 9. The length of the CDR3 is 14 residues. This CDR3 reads CATATTGNTDTQYF. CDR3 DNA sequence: TGTGCCACCGCCACGACAGGGAACACAGATACGCAGTATTTT.

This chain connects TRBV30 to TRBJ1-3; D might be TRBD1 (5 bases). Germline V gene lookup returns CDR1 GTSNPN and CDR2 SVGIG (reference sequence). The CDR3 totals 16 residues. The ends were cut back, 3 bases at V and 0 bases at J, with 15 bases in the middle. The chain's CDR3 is CAWSPPRQSSGNTIYF. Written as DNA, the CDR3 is TGTGCCTGGAGCCCCCCTCGACAGAGCTCTGGAAACACCATATATTTT.

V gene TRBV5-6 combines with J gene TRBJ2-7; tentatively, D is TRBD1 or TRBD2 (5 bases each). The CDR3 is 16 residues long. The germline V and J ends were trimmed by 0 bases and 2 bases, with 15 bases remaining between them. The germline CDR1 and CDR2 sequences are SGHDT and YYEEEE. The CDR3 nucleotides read TGTGCCAGCAGCTTGGCGCGCAGGGACGGAACCTACGAGCAGTACTTC. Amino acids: CASSLARRDGTYEQYF.

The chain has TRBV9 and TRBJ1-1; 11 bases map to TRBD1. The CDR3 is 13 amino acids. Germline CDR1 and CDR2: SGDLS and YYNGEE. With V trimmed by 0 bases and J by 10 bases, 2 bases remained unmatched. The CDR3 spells CASSVGTGGSAFF. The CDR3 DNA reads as TGTGCCAGCAGCGTAGGGACAGGGGGCTCAGCTTTCTTT.

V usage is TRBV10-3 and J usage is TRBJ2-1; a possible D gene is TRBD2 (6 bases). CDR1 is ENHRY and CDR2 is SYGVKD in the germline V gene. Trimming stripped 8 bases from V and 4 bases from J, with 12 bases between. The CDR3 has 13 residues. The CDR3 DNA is TGTGCCATCTGGGGGGACCAATACAATGAGCAGTTCTTC. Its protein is CAIWGDQYNEQFF.

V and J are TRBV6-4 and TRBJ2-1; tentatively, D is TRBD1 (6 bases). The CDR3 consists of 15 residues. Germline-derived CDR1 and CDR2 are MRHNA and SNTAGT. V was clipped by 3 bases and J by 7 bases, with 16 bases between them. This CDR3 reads CASSELAGARNEQFF. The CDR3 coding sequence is TGTGCCAGCAGTGAGTTGGCAGGGGCTCGGAATGAGCAGTTCTTC.

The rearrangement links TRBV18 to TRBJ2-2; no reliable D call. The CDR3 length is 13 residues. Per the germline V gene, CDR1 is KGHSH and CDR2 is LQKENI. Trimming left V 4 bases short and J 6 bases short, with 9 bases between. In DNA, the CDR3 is TGTGCCAGCTCACTGACAAAATCCGGGGAGCTGTTTTTT. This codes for CASSLTKSGELFF.

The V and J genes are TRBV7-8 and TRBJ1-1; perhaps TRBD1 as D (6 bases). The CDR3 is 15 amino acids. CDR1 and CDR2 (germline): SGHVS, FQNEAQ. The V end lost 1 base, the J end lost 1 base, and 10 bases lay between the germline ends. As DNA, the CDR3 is TGTGCCAGCAGCTTAGAGGCACAGGGGAACACTGAAGCTTTCTTT. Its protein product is CASSLEAQGNTEAFF.

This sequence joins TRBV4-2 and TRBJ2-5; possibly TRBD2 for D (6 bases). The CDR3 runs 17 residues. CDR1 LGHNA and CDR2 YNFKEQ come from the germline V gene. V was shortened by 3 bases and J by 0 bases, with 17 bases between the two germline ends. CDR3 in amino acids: CASSHDRDSTYQETQYF. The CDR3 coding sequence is TGTGCCAGCAGCCACGATCGGGACTCTACGTACCAAGAGACCCAGTACTTC.